This TCR beta chain was identified during a study of cytomegalovirus exposure and HLA in healthy donors. The CDR3 has 14 residues. The V end lost 4 bases, the J end lost 3 bases, and 10 bases lay between the germline ends. CDR1 is SGHVS, CDR2 FNYEAQ, per germline. Comment on this clone: What it recognizes is unknown.

Notes on the study in general: TCR beta V- and J-gene trimming, according to a later analysis, was linked to a missense DCLRE1C variant. Altogether, 160 or so TCR beta chains were recorded as cytomegalovirus-associated. Earlier analysis looked at TCR beta V segments, and most were productive about 87% or about 30% of the time.

The study ran its PCR with 60 Vbeta and 13 Jbeta primers. TCRdb's table, derived via immunoSEQ multiplex PCR, lists solely in-frame clones and lacks some. Here the sample spans 100,000 to 120,000 clones, around 75% being singletons. The sequence was obtained from a man in his forties in good health and CMV-seronegative. Sequencing was carried out using PBMCs. V gene TRBV7-6 combines with J gene TRBJ1-5, with D maybe TRBD1 (5 bases). This CDR3 reads CASSSTGFNQPQHF. CDR3 DNA: TGTGCCAGCAGCTCTACAGGCTTCAATCAGCCCCAGCATTTT.